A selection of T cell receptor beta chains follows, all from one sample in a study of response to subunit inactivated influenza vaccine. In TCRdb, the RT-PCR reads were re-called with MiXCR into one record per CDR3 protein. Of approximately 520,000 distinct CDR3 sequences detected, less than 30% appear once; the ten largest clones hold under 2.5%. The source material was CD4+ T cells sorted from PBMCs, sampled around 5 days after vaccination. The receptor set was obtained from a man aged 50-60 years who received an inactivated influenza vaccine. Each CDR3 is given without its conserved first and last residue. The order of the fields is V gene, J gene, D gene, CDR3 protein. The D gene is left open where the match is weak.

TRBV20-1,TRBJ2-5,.,SASRTHGETQY
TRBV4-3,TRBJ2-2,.,ASSQDIGPGELF
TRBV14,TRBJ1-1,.,ASSQQSRTEAF
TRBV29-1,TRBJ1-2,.,SVEPNGGNYGYT
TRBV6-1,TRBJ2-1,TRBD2,ASAPSGSYNEQF
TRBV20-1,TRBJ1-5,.,SARHSNQPQH
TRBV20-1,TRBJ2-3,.,SAILSGPDTQY
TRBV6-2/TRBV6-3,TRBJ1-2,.,ASSYSIGSNHYGYT
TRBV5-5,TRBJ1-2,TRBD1,ASSLLQGGGYT
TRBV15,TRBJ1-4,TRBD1,ATSRDKGQNEKLF
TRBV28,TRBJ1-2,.,ATRMWGDDYGYT
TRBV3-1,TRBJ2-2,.,ASSLESNTGELF
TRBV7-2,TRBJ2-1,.,ASSFYREGNEQF
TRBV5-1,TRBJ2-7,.,ASSTWTGAYEQY
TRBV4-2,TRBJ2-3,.,ASSQDFGPHINTQY
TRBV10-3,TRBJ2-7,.,AISEYTGRAPDYEQY
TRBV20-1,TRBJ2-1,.,SARDGGVGVF
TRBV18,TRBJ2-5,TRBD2,ASSPGLAGIGAQETQY
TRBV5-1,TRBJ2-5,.,ASRQGLQETQY
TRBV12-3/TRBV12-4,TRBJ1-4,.,ASSLGRTRGLF
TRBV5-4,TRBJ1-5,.,ASSSEGGQPQH
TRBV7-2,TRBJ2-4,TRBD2,ASSFGGGTNIQY
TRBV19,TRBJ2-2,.,ASSKQMNTGELF
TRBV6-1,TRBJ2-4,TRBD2,ASANTGTSGDPAKNIQY
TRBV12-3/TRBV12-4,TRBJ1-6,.,ASRATGLNSPLH
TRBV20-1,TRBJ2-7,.,SARANGNEQY
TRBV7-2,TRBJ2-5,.,ASSQTSPQETQY
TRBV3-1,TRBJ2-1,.,ASSQKTSNEQF
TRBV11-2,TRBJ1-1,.,ASSLGEATEAF
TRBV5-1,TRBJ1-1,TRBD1,ASGTGDRMNTEAF